What follows are 28 T cell receptor beta chains derived from one specimen sequenced in a study of memory CD4+ T cells and cytomegalovirus serostatus. Single viable CD3+CD4+CD8-CD45RO+ cells were sorted as the memory CD4+ T cells. TCRdb's copy holds only in-frame clones and misses some; the assay was immunoSEQ multiplex PCR. Altogether some 59,000 clones are present, 75% to 85% being singletons, with the ten largest covering roughly 0.95%. The specimen sequenced was memory CD4+ T cells from blood. These receptors came from an adult in good health and CMV-seronegative.

V usage is TRBV5-4 and J usage is TRBJ1-1; a weak D match, TRBD1 (5 bases). Per germline, CDR1 SGHNT and CDR2 YYREEE (reference sequence). The V gene lost 6 bases and the J gene lost 1 base, with 13 bases spanning the gap. This CDR3 spans 14 amino acids. The CDR3 protein is CASTRQTENTEAFF. CDR3 nucleotides: TGTGCCAGCACCCGACAGACAGAGAACACTGAAGCTTTCTTT.

The chain recombines TRBV7-3 with TRBJ2-1; 8 nucleotides align to TRBD2. The trim removed 0 bases at V and 2 bases at J, leaving 0 bases unmatched. The CDR3 contains 15 residues. Germline V gene lookup returns CDR1 SGHTA and CDR2 FQGTGA. Here the CDR3 reads CASSLTSGTYNEQFF. The CDR3, as DNA: TGTGCCAGCAGCTTAACTAGCGGGACCTACAATGAGCAGTTCTTC.

The chain links TRBV5-1 to TRBJ2-5; 8 positions match TRBD1. This CDR3 is built from 13 residues. The J segment lost 5 bases and the V segment lost 6 bases, leaving 6 bases of the junction unmatched. Germline CDR1 SGHRS, CDR2 YFSETQ. The CDR3 region is CASNSGGTETQYF. The CDR3 region has the DNA TGCGCCAGCAACTCAGGGGGCACGGAGACCCAGTACTTC.

The CDR3 is CASSYGISSMNTEAFF. CDR3 in DNA: TGTGCCAGCAGCTATGGAATTTCTTCCATGAACACTGAAGCTTTCTTT. The V and J genes are TRBV2 and TRBJ1-1, with D unresolved. The CDR3 runs 16 residues. V was trimmed by 6 bases and J by 0 bases, leaving 17 bases between them. Germline V gene data show CDR1 as SNHLY and CDR2 as FYNNEI.

As regards this clone: Other DNA sequences from this sample encode an identical CDR3 as well. The V gene is TRBV15, the J gene TRBJ1-5; the match to TRBD1 covers 9 bases. Germline lookup yields CDR1 LNHNV and CDR2 YYDKDF (reference sequence). With 3 bases clipped from V and 4 bases from J, the junction kept 1 base outside the gene matches. There are 14 residues in the CDR3. The CDR3 DNA reads as TGTGCCACCAGCAGGACAGGGGGAAATCAGCCCCAGCATTTT. Translated, it gives CATSRTGGNQPQHF.

The chain is built from TRBV18 and TRBJ1-3, with 7 bases lining up with TRBD1. The CDR3 loop spans 16 amino acids. The J segment lost 1 base and the V segment lost 3 bases, leaving 6 bases of the junction unmatched. Germline CDR1 KGHSH, CDR2 LQKENI. Written as DNA, the CDR3 is TGTGCCAGCTCACCGGGACAGTCAGGGTCTGGAAACACCATATATTTT. Protein: CASSPGQSGSGNTIYF.

The sample holds one count of this clone. The J gene is TRBJ2-3, the V gene TRBV23-1; 8 nucleotides line up with TRBD1. TRBV23-1 is an ORF; its function is uncertain. This CDR3 is built from 16 residues. Trimming cost V 3 bases and J 4 bases; bases outside gene matches: 9. CDR3 residues: CASSQPDRAPPDTQYF. The CDR3 DNA sequence: TGCGCCAGCAGTCAGCCGGACAGGGCCCCCCCAGATACGCAGTATTTT.

As DNA, the CDR3 is TGTGCCAGCAGCATCCAGGAGGGGTCCGAGCAGTACTTC. Protein: CASSIQEGSEQYF. The chain has TRBV7-7 and TRBJ2-7, with D possibly matching TRBD2 (6 bases). In germline, CDR1 is SSHAT, CDR2 FNYEAQ (reference sequence). The V end lost 5 bases, the J end lost 6 bases, and 14 bases lay between the germline ends. The CDR3 totals 13 residues.

This chain joins TRBV6-6 and TRBJ2-3, with D perhaps TRBD2 (5 bases). This CDR3 has 15 amino acids. Germline CDR1 is MNHNY and CDR2 is SVGAGI (reference sequence). Trimming left V 0 bases short and J 2 bases short, with 9 bases between. The CDR3 coding sequence is TGTGCCAGCAGTTACTCGGCCGGGGACACAGATACGCAGTATTTT. Protein sequence: CASSYSAGDTDTQYF.

V gene TRBV29-1 combines with J gene TRBJ1-1; D remains unclear. The CDR3 length is 11 residues. Between the trimmed V and J ends, which lost 6 bases and 7 bases, there was a span of 12 bases. CDR1 SQVTM and CDR2 ANQGSEA come from the germline V gene. The CDR3 DNA reads TGCAGCGTGTCCAACGGTAATGAAGCTTTCTTT. It yields the protein CSVSNGNEAFF.

The gene calls are TRBV7-3 and TRBJ1-6; maybe TRBD1 (5 bases). Germline assignment: CDR1 SGHTA and CDR2 FQGTGA. This CDR3 is built from 14 residues. V shed 5 bases and J shed 8 bases, with 13 bases lying between them. Here the CDR3 DNA reads TGTGCCAGCAGCGCCTGGGGGTGGGATTCACCCCTCCACTTT. It is translated as CASSAWGWDSPLHF.

This rearrangement joins TRBV29-1 to TRBJ2-7; D unresolved. The CDR3 spans 13 residues. The germline V gene encodes CDR1 SQVTM and CDR2 ANQGSEA. Trimming removed 4 bases at V and 2 bases at J, with 12 bases between. The CDR3 here is CSVALSATYEQYF. The CDR3 bases are TGCAGCGTTGCCCTCAGTGCTACCTACGAGCAGTACTTC.

The V gene is TRBV28, the J gene TRBJ2-2, with D possibly being TRBD1 or TRBD2 (6 bases each). Germline lookup yields CDR1 MDHEN and CDR2 SYDVKM. The ends were cut back, 4 bases at V and 1 base at J, with 19 bases in the middle. CDR3 length: 18 amino acids. Written as DNA, the CDR3 is TGTGCCAGCAGTTCCCCTCTAGGGGGGTCCCTGAACACCGGGGAGCTGTTTTTT. It yields the protein CASSSPLGGSLNTGELFF.

The J gene is TRBJ2-2, the V gene TRBV7-9; tentatively, D is TRBD2 (6 bases). V was trimmed by 0 bases and J by 5 bases, leaving 10 bases between them. The CDR3 sequence is 15 residues long. Looked up from germline, CDR1 is SEHNR and CDR2 is FQNEAQ (reference sequence). CDR3 in amino acids: CASSLASGRTGELFF. Here the CDR3 DNA reads TGTGCCAGCAGCTTAGCTAGCGGTCGAACCGGGGAGCTGTTTTTT.

The V gene is TRBV4-2, the J gene TRBJ2-5, with 13 bases lining up with TRBD2. The CDR3 spans 17 residues. Looked up from germline, CDR1 is LGHNA and CDR2 is YNFKEQ. V dropped 1 base and J dropped 5; count of bases not matched to a gene: 7. The CDR3, as DNA: TGTGCCAGCAGCCAAGCTACTAGCGGGAGGGCGAGGGAGACCCAGTACTTC. It translates to CASSQATSGRARETQYF.

The gene calls are TRBV6-1 and TRBJ2-7; 9 bases are shared with TRBD1. In germline, CDR1 is MNHNS, CDR2 SASEGT. The length of the CDR3 is 16 residues. V dropped 4 bases and J dropped 4; count of bases not matched to a gene: 11. CDR3 sequence reads: CASSGVLGTGTYEQYF. As DNA, the CDR3 is TGTGCCAGCAGTGGGGTCCTGGGGACAGGGACTTACGAGCAGTACTTC.

This chain uses TRBV4-1 with TRBJ1-2, with 7 bases matching TRBD1. CDR1 and CDR2 (germline): MGHRA, YSYEKL. The CDR3 has 14 residues. Losses at the gene ends were 4 bases for V and 6 bases for J; bases not matched to a gene: 8. The CDR3 loop reads CASSLTGDLDGYTF. CDR3 bases: TGCGCCAGCAGCCTCACAGGGGATTTGGATGGCTACACCTTC.

The DNA of the CDR3 is TGTGCCAGCAGCTTAGGAGGGGGCCGGAATGAACAGCCCCAGCATTTT. Amino acids: CASSLGGGRNEQPQHF. The chain combines TRBV7-8 with TRBJ1-5; 7 bases are shared with TRBD1. The V gene's germline CDR1 is SGHVS and CDR2 FQNEAQ. V lost 1 base to trimming and J lost 7 bases; unmatched junction nucleotides: 10. The CDR3 extends over 16 amino acids.

The gene calls are TRBV11-2 and TRBJ2-3; D is perhaps TRBD1 or TRBD2 (6 bases each). Trimming cost V 7 bases and J 1 base, with 12 bases left between them. Germline-derived CDR1 and CDR2 are SGHAT and FQNNGV. This CDR3 has 14 residues. DNA of the CDR3: TGTGCCAGCACCCTAAGGGGGGGCACAGATACGCAGTATTTT. It is translated as CASTLRGGTDTQYF.

The chain is built from TRBV15 and TRBJ2-1; TRBD2 aligns across 7 bases. This CDR3 has 16 residues. Trimming at V came to 7 bases and at J to 2 bases, leaving 11 bases not matched to a gene. Germline CDR1 reads LNHNV; CDR2 reads YYDKDF (reference sequence). CDR3 in DNA: TGTGCCACCAATCATCGTCTGGGGGGGGCCTACAATGAGCAGTTCTTC. The encoded protein is CATNHRLGGAYNEQFF. The full variable domain, completed using reference TRBV15 and TRBJ2-1, is DAMVIQNPRYQVTQFGKPVTLSCSQTLNHNVMYWYQQKSSQAPKLLFHYYDKDFNNEADTPDNFQSRRPNTSFCFLDIRSPGLGDTAMYLCATNHRLGGAYNEQFFGPGTRLTVL.

The V and J genes are TRBV5-4 and TRBJ2-1; D may be TRBD2 (5 bases). The CDR3 has 13 amino acids. Germline V CDR1 and CDR2: SGHNT, YYREEE (reference sequence). Trimming removed 5 bases from V and 6 bases from J, with 12 bases in between. The CDR3 reads CASRSDSFNEQFF. In nucleotides, the CDR3 is TGTGCCAGCAGGTCGGACTCGTTCAATGAGCAGTTCTTC. The whole variable domain, remainder taken from reference TRBV5-4 and TRBJ2-1, is ETGVTQSPTHLIKTRGQQVTLRCSSQSGHNTVSWYQQALGQGPQFIFQYYREEENGRGNFPPRFSGLQFPNYSSELNVNALELDDSALYLCASRSDSFNEQFFGPGTRLTVL.

The rearrangement joins TRBV6-1 to TRBJ1-1, with TRBD1 matching 7 bases. Per germline, CDR1 MNHNS and CDR2 SASEGT. This CDR3 is built from 14 residues. V gave up 6 bases and J gave up 5 bases; unmatched junction bases: 9. Here the CDR3 reads CASRGGQRGTEAFF. The CDR3 coding sequence is TGTGCCAGCAGGGGGGGACAGCGAGGGACTGAAGCTTTCTTT.

The V gene is TRBV5-4, the J gene TRBJ2-5; the match to TRBD2 covers 8 bases. The CDR3 totals 15 residues. The germline V gene has CDR1 SGHNT and CDR2 YYREEE (reference sequence). J was trimmed by 5 bases and V by 2 bases; bases with no gene match: 8. Here the CDR3 reads CASSLSLAGQETQYF. The CDR3 nucleotides are TGTGCCAGCAGCTTATCTCTAGCGGGCCAGGAGACCCAGTACTTC.

This clone has a handful of counts. The rearrangement uses TRBV7-8 and TRBJ2-1, with 12 bases that match TRBD2. V shed 3 bases and J 6 bases; nucleotides not matched to a gene: 12. This CDR3 comprises 18 residues. Germline V gene data show CDR1 as SGHVS and CDR2 as FQNEAQ. CDR3 sequence (DNA): TGTGCCAGCAGCTTTAGGCCTAGCGGGGGGGCACGGGGCAATGAGCAGTTCTTC. Translation gives CASSFRPSGGARGNEQFF.

Only a few counts were recorded for this clone. The rearrangement joins TRBV6-1 to TRBJ1-2, with D perhaps matching TRBD1 (5 bases). V lost 2 bases and J 4 bases, leaving 14 bases between the germline ends. From germline, CDR1 is MNHNS and CDR2 SASEGT. This CDR3 comprises 15 residues. DNA of the CDR3: TGTGCCAGCAGTGAACCGCCAGGGAGAGGCTATGGCTACACCTTC. As protein: CASSEPPGRGYGYTF.

The CDR3 reads CASSLISGRAASGQYF. DNA of the CDR3: TGTGCCAGCAGCTTAATCTCGGGCAGGGCGGCCTCGGGTCAGTACTTC. The gene calls are TRBV7-8 and TRBJ2-7; TRBD1 is a possible D gene (5 bases). V was cut by 2 bases and J by 10 bases, with 24 bases left in between. Germline V gives CDR1 SGHVS, CDR2 FQNEAQ. The CDR3 is made up of 16 amino acids.

CDR3 sequence (DNA): TGTGCCAGCAGCGTTAAAGACAGGGACGTTCAGTACTTC. Its protein is CASSVKDRDVQYF. The rearrangement uses TRBV9 and TRBJ2-5, with 7 bases identical to TRBD1. This CDR3 spans 13 amino acids. J gave up 11 bases and V 2 bases, and 9 bases lay outside the gene matches. Germline CDR1 is SGDLS and CDR2 is YYNGEE. Supplemented by reference TRBV9 and TRBJ2-5, the full variable domain reads DSGVTQTPKHLITATGQRVTLRCSPRSGDLSVYWYQQSLDQGLQFLIQYYNGEERAKGNILERFSAQQFPDLHSELNLSSLELGDSALYFCASSVKDRDVQYFGPGTRLLVL.

The chain joins TRBV7-9 to TRBJ1-3, with D maybe TRBD1 (6 bases). This CDR3 spans 14 amino acids. V was trimmed by 2 bases and J by 4 bases, leaving 9 bases between them. CDR1 and CDR2 (germline): SEHNR, FQNEAQ (reference sequence). The CDR3 spells CASSLRGLGNTIYF. The CDR3 DNA follows: TGTGCCAGCAGCTTACGGGGGCTAGGAAACACCATATATTTT.